Presented here are 22 T cell receptor beta chains from one specimen sequenced in a study of shared clonotypes between healthy human individuals. Some clones are missing from TCRdb's copy, which holds only in-frame ones; the method was immunoSEQ multiplex PCR. The sample yields around 600,000 clones, approximately 95% seen once. Cells designated naive CD8 were CD45RO-negative and were positively selected for CCR7, with terminally differentiated effector memory CD45RA+ cells excluded. The sequenced sample consisted of naive CD8+ T cells sorted from blood. The receptors come from a woman in her thirties in good health.

This clone has only one observation. The chain carries TRBV19 and TRBJ2-1; possibly TRBD1 for D (6 bases). Germline CDR1 reads LNHDA; CDR2 reads SQIVND (reference sequence). The V and J ends lost 3 bases and 7 bases respectively, with 13 bases between them. The CDR3 has 14 amino acids. The DNA of the CDR3 is TGTGCCAGTAGTATTGGTGCAGGGGCAAATGAGCAGTTCTTC. Protein product: CASSIGAGANEQFF.

The V gene is TRBV18, the J gene TRBJ2-7; tentative D call: TRBD1 (5 bases). V shed 2 bases and J shed 2 bases, with 13 bases lying between them. Germline V gene data show CDR1 as KGHSH and CDR2 as LQKENI. The CDR3 spans 15 residues. The CDR3 reads CASSPSAGWAYEQYF. The CDR3 DNA sequence: TGTGCCAGCTCACCATCCGCAGGGTGGGCCTACGAGCAGTACTTC. Using reference TRBV18 and TRBJ2-7 for the parts outside the CDR3, the full variable domain is NAGVMQNPRHLVRRRGQEARLRCSPMKGHSHVYWYRQLPEEGLKFMVYLQKENIIDESGMPKERFSAEFPKEGPSILRIQQVVRGDSAAYFCASSPSAGWAYEQYFGPGTRLTVT.

The chain has TRBV30 and TRBJ2-6, with 8 bases aligning to TRBD1. V dropped 1 base and J dropped 1; count of bases not matched to a gene: 0. Germline values: CDR1 GTSNPN, CDR2 SVGIG (reference sequence). The CDR3 length is 15 residues. CDR3 sequence reads: CAWSGTGSGANVLTF. CDR3 nucleotide sequence: TGTGCCTGGAGTGGGACAGGGTCTGGGGCCAACGTCCTGACTTTC.

This chain links TRBV27 with TRBJ2-2; D possibly corresponds to TRBD1 (6 bases). The CDR3 extends over 16 amino acids. Trimming took off 2 bases at V and 2 bases at J, with 12 bases between the two ends. Germline V lookup: CDR1 MNHEY, CDR2 SMNVEV (reference sequence). The CDR3 region has the DNA TGTGCCAGCAGTTTAAGAGGGGGTAGAAACACCGGGGAGCTGTTTTTT. Amino acid sequence: CASSLRGGRNTGELFF.

This chain uses TRBV28 with TRBJ2-7; 7 bases are a match to TRBD2. Germline lookup yields CDR1 MDHEN and CDR2 SYDVKM. The CDR3 extends over 14 amino acids. The V and J ends lost 3 bases and 0 bases, in that order; junction bases with no gene match: 2. The CDR3, as DNA: TGTGCCAGCAGTTTCCGGGGGGACTCCTACGAGCAGTACTTC. Protein sequence: CASSFRGDSYEQYF.

The chain carries TRBV5-8 and TRBJ2-1, with a possible D match to TRBD2 (6 bases). Between the trimmed V and J ends, which lost 6 bases and 3 bases, there was a span of 22 bases. The CDR3 spans 17 residues. CDR1 and CDR2 from the germline V gene are SGHTS and YDEGEE. The CDR3 DNA follows: TGTGCCAGCATTGAGGTTCTAACGGGAGTAAGCTACAATGAGCAGTTCTTC. Its protein product is CASIEVLTGVSYNEQFF.

The chain joins TRBV13 to TRBJ2-2, with D perhaps matching TRBD1 or TRBD2 (5 bases each). This CDR3 comprises 15 residues. V gave up 5 bases and J gave up 2 bases, with 12 bases separating them. Germline V CDR1 and CDR2: PRHDT, FYEKMQ (reference sequence). The CDR3 sequence: CASSRGPINTGELFF. In DNA form, the CDR3 reads TGTGCCAGCAGCAGGGGACCGATTAACACCGGGGAGCTGTTTTTT. Together with reference TRBV13 and TRBJ2-2, the CDR3 gives the full variable domain: AAGVIQSPRHLIKEKRETATLKCYPIPRHDTVYWYQQGPGQDPQFLISFYEKMQSDKGSIPDRFSAQQFSDYHSELNMSSLELGDSALYFCASSRGPINTGELFFGEGSRLTVL.

This chain uses TRBV7-6 with TRBJ2-7; the match to TRBD2 covers 8 bases. CDR1 and CDR2 (germline): SGHVS, FNYEAQ. The V segment lost 2 bases and the J segment 4 bases; nucleotides outside the gene matches: 1. The length of the CDR3 is 13 residues. DNA for the CDR3: TGTGCCAGCAGCTTAAAGCGGGAGTACGAGCAGTACTTC. It yields the protein CASSLKREYEQYF.

The chain is built from TRBV7-6 and TRBJ2-3, with D perhaps TRBD2 (6 bases). V lost 7 bases, J lost 6 bases, and 29 bases lay in between. The germline CDR1 and CDR2 sequences are SGHVS and FNYEAQ. This CDR3 has 18 residues. CDR3 bases: TGTGCCAGCACCCGTATCCCGGGAGACCCAACCCCAGCGGATACGCAGTATTTT. It yields the protein CASTRIPGDPTPADTQYF.

The V gene is TRBV7-9, the J gene TRBJ2-2, with D perhaps TRBD1 or TRBD2 (6 bases each). The CDR3 loop spans 15 amino acids. The germline CDR1 and CDR2 sequences are SEHNR and FQNEAQ (reference sequence). V was cut by 1 base and J by 5 bases, with 11 bases left in between. CDR3 sequence (DNA): TGTGCCAGCAGCTTAGGGGGGGCATCGACCGGGGAGCTGTTTTTT. It translates to CASSLGGASTGELFF. Combining the CDR3 with reference TRBV7-9 and TRBJ2-2 gives the whole variable domain DTGVSQNPRHKITKRGQNVTFRCDPISEHNRLYWYRQTLGQGPEFLTYFQNEAQLEKSRLLSDRFSAERPKGSFSTLEIQRTEQGDSAMYLCASSLGGASTGELFFGEGSRLTVL.

The genes are TRBV7-9 and TRBJ1-1; no clear D. Germline CDR1 reads SEHNR; CDR2 reads FQNEAQ (reference sequence). Trimming cost V 2 bases and J 1 base, with 5 bases left between them. The CDR3 spans 13 residues. The CDR3 region has the DNA TGTGCCAGCAGCTTATCCCAGAACACTGAAGCTTTCTTT. Its translation: CASSLSQNTEAFF.

The chain is built from TRBV5-6 and TRBJ2-1, with D possibly TRBD1 on 6 matching bases. Per germline, CDR1 SGHDT and CDR2 YYEEEE. Trimming took 4 bases from V and 8 from J, leaving 19 bases between them. This CDR3 is 15 amino acids long. The CDR3 DNA sequence: TGTGCCAGCAGCCCCCCGTGGGCCAGGGGCTATGAGCAGTTCTTC. Its protein is CASSPPWARGYEQFF. The whole variable domain, filled in from reference TRBV5-6 and TRBJ2-1, reads DAGVTQSPTHLIKTRGQQVTLRCSPKSGHDTVSWYQQALGQGPQFIFQYYEEEERQRGNFPDRFSGHQFPNYSSELNVNALLLGDSALYLCASSPPWARGYEQFFGPGTRLTVL.

The genes are TRBV30 and TRBJ2-1, with D uncertain. Germline V gives CDR1 GTSNPN, CDR2 SVGIG (reference sequence). The CDR3 sequence is 15 residues long. V was trimmed by 0 bases and J by 1 base, leaving 10 bases between them. This CDR3 is CAWSVHVGSYNEQFF. Here the CDR3 DNA reads TGTGCCTGGAGTGTACATGTGGGATCCTACAATGAGCAGTTCTTC.

CDR3: CASSPLDSTYFEQYF. The CDR3 bases are TGTGCCAGCTCACCCCTGGACAGCACGTATTTCGAGCAGTACTTC. The genes are TRBV18 and TRBJ2-7, with D possibly TRBD1 on 6 matching bases. There are 15 residues in the CDR3. Germline V CDR1 and CDR2: KGHSH, LQKENI. V lost 3 bases and J 6 bases, leaving 18 bases between the germline ends.

The rearrangement uses TRBV5-1 and TRBJ2-4; 8 bases map to TRBD2. Germline CDR1 is SGHRS and CDR2 is YFSETQ. There are 19 residues in the CDR3. V lost 2 bases and J lost 0; bases outside the gene matches: 13. In DNA form, the CDR3 reads TGCGCCAGCAGCTTACTCACTAGCGGTCAAGTCCTAGCCAAAAACATTCAGTACTTC. It encodes CASSLLTSGQVLAKNIQYF.

The rearrangement links TRBV6-1 to TRBJ2-7; 7 positions agree with TRBD1. V gave up 2 bases and J gave up 3 bases; unmatched junction bases: 4. This CDR3 has 14 amino acids. Germline CDR1 and CDR2: MNHNS and SASEGT. CDR3 nucleotide sequence: TGTGCCAGCAGTGAAAGGGACAGCCTCTACGAGCAGTACTTC. Protein sequence: CASSERDSLYEQYF.

The chain couples TRBV18 to TRBJ1-1, with D unresolved. V was shortened by 3 bases and J by 0 bases, with 5 bases between the two germline ends. Germline CDR1 KGHSH, CDR2 LQKENI. There are 13 residues in the CDR3. The CDR3 reads CASSPVVNTEAFF. CDR3 DNA sequence: TGTGCCAGCTCACCTGTGGTGAACACTGAAGCTTTCTTT.

The chain recombines TRBV19 with TRBJ1-1, with a possible D match to TRBD1 (6 bases). V lost 5 bases to trimming and J lost 8 bases, with 12 bases between them. There are 12 residues in the CDR3. CDR1 is LNHDA, CDR2 SQIVND, per germline (reference sequence). CDR3 coding DNA: TGTGCCAGTAGTGATACAGGGACGGAAGCTTTCTTT. It codes for CASSDTGTEAFF.

Concerning this clone: The same CDR3 arises from other DNA sequences in this sample as well. The chain links TRBV7-9 to TRBJ2-1; D uncertain. CDR3 size: 13 residues. From germline, CDR1 is SEHNR and CDR2 FQNEAQ (reference sequence). The V gene lost 5 bases and the J gene lost 0 bases, with 5 bases spanning the gap. The CDR3 protein is CASSPPSYNEQFF. In DNA form, the CDR3 reads TGTGCCAGCAGCCCACCCTCCTACAATGAGCAGTTCTTC.

This chain uses TRBV23-1 with TRBJ2-5; 9 bases match TRBD1. TRBV23-1 is an ORF; its function is uncertain. The CDR3 length is 14 residues. The V gene end was trimmed by 4 bases and the J gene end by 5 bases; junction bases not matched to a gene: 5. Here the CDR3 reads CASSPTGGGETQYF. In DNA form, the CDR3 reads TGCGCCAGCAGTCCCACAGGGGGCGGTGAGACCCAGTACTTC.

For this clone: This sample also contains other DNA sequences that code for the same CDR3. The chain uses TRBV5-4 and TRBJ2-5; D gene unclear. Trimming cost V 0 bases and J 3 bases, with 6 bases left between them. The CDR3 consists of 13 residues. CDR1 is SGHNT and CDR2 is YYREEE in the germline V gene (reference sequence). The CDR3 bases are TGTGCCAGCAGCTTGGAGACTGAAGAGACCCAGTACTTC. Protein sequence: CASSLETEETQYF.

This clone was observed once. The same CDR3 arises from other DNA sequences in this sample as well. The genes are TRBV7-9 and TRBJ2-1; weak D call: TRBD1 (5 bases). From germline, CDR1 is SEHNR and CDR2 FQNEAQ (reference sequence). V lost 1 base, J lost 7 bases, and 11 bases lay in between. The CDR3 has 14 residues. The CDR3 DNA is TGTGCCAGCAGCTTAGTCCTAGGGGCGAATGAGCAGTTCTTC. Translating it yields CASSLVLGANEQFF.